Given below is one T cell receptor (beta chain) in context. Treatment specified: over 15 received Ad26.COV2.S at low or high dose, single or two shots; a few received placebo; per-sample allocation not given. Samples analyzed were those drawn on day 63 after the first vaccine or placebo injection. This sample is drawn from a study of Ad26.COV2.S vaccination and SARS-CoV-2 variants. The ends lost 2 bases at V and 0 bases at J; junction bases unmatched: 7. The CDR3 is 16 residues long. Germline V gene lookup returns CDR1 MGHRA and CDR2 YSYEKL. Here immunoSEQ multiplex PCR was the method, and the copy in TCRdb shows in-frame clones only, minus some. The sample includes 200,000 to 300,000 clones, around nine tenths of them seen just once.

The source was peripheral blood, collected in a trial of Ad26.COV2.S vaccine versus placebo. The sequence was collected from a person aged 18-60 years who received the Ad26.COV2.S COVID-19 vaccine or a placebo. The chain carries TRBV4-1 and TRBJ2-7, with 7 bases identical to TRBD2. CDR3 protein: CASSQTRSGFSYEQYF. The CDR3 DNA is TGCGCCAGCAGCCAAACCCGTAGCGGGTTCTCCTACGAGCAGTACTTC.